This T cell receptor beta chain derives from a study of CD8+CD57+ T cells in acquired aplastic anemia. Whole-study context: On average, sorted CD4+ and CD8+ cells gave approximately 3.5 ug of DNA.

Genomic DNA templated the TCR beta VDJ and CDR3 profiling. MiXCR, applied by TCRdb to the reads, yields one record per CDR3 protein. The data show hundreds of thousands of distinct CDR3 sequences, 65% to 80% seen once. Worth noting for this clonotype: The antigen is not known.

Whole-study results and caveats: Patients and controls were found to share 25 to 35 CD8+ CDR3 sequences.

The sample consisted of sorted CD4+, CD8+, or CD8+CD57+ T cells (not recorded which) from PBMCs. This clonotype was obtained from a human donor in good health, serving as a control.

Here the CDR3 reads CSAIQTGKYEQYF. The CDR3, as DNA: TGCAGTGCTATCCAGACAGGGAAGTACGAGCAGTACTTC. The chain combines TRBV20-1 with TRBJ2-7; 7 nucleotides align to TRBD1. The trim removed 4 bases at V and 4 bases at J, leaving 7 bases unmatched. CDR3 size: 13 residues. CDR1 is DFQATT and CDR2 is SNEGSKA in the germline V gene (reference sequence).